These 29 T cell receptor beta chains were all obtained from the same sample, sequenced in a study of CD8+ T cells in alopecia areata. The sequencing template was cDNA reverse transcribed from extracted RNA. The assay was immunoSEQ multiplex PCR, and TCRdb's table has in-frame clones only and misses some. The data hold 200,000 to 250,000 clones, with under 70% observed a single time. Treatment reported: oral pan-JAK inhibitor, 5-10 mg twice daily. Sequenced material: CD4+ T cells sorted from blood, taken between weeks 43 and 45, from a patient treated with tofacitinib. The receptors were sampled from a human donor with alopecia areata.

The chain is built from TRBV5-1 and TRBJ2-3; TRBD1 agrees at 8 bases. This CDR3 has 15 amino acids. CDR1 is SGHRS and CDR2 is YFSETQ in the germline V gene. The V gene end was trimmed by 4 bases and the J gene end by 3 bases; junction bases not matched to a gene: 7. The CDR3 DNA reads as TGCGCCAGCAGCCTACAGGGGGGAGGAACAGATACGCAGTATTTT. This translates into CASSLQGGGTDTQYF.

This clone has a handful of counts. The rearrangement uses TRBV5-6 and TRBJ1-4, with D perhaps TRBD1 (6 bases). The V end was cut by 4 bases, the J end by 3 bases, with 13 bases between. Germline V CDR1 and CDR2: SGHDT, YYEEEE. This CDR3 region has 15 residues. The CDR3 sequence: CASSQLGGSNEKLFF. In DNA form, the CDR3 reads TGTGCCAGCAGCCAATTGGGGGGCTCTAATGAAAAACTGTTTTTT. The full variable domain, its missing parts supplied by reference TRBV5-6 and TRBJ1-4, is DAGVTQSPTHLIKTRGQQVTLRCSPKSGHDTVSWYQQALGQGPQFIFQYYEEEERQRGNFPDRFSGHQFPNYSSELNVNALLLGDSALYLCASSQLGGSNEKLFFGSGTQLSVL.

CDR3 bases: TGTGCCAGCAGTTACGGTGGGAACTATGGCTACACCTTC. As protein: CASSYGGNYGYTF. The chain combines TRBV6-5 with TRBJ1-2, with D unclear. Germline-derived CDR1 and CDR2 are MNHEY and SVGAGI. Trimming took 2 bases from V and 2 from J, leaving 6 bases between them. The CDR3 extends over 13 amino acids.

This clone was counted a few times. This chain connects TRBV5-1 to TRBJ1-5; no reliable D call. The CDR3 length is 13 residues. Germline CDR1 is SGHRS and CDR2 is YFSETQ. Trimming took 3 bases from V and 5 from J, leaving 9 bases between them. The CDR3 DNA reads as TGCGCCAGCAGCTACCGCCCCGATCAGCCCCAGCATTTT. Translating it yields CASSYRPDQPQHF.

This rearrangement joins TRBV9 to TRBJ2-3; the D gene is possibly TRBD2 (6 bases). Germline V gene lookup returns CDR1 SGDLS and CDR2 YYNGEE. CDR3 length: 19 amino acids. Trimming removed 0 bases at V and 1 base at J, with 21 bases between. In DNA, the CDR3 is TGTGCCAGCAGCGTAGGAACGGGGGTCTCAATTGGGGGCACAGATACGCAGTATTTT. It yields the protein CASSVGTGVSIGGTDTQYF.

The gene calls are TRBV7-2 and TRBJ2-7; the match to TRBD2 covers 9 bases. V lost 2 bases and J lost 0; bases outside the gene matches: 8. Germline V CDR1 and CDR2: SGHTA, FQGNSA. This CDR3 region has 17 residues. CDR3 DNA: TGTGCCAGCAGCTTATGGCGGGGGGGCCTCAGCTCCTACGAGCAGTACTTC. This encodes CASSLWRGGLSSYEQYF.

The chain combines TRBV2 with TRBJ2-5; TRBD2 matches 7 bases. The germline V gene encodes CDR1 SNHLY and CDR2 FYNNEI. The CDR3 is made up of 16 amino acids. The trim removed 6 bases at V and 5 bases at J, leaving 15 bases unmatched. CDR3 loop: CASSRPGRGTGETQYF. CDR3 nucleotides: TGTGCCAGCAGCCGACCGGGGAGGGGAACGGGGGAGACCCAGTACTTC.

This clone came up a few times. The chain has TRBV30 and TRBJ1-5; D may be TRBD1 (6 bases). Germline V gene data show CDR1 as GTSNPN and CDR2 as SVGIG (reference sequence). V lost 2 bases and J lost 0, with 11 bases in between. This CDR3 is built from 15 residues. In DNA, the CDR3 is TGTGCCTGGAGTCCTGGGACATATAGCAATCAGCCCCAGCATTTT. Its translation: CAWSPGTYSNQPQHF.

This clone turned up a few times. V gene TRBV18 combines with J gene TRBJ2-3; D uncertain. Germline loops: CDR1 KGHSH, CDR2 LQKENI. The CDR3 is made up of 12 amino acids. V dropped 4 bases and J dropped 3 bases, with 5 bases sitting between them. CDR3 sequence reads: CASSRPTDTQYF. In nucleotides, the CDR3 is TGTGCCAGCTCACGCCCGACAGATACGCAGTATTTT.

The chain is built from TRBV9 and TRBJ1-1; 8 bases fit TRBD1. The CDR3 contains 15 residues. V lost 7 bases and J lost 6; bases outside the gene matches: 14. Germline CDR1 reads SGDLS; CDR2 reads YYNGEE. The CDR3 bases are TGTGCCAGCGGGAGGGACATAGGGACAGGCTCTGAAGCTTTCTTT. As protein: CASGRDIGTGSEAFF. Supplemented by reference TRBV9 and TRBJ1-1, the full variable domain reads DSGVTQTPKHLITATGQRVTLRCSPRSGDLSVYWYQQSLDQGLQFLIQYYNGEERAKGNILERFSAQQFPDLHSELNLSSLELGDSALYFCASGRDIGTGSEAFFGQGTRLTVV.

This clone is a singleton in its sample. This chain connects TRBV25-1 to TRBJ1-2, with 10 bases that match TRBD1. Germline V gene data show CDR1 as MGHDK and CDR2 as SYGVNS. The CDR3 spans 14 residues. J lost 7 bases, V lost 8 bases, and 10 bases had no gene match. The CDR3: CASRGEGQGIGYTF. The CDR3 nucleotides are TGTGCCAGCCGAGGCGAGGGACAGGGGATTGGCTACACCTTC.

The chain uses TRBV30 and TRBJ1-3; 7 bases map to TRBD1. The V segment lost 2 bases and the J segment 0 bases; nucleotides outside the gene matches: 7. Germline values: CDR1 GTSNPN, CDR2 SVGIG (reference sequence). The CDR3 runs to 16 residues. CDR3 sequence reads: CAWSPYGTVSGNTIYF. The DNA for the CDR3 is TGTGCCTGGAGTCCCTACGGGACAGTCTCTGGAAACACCATATATTTT.

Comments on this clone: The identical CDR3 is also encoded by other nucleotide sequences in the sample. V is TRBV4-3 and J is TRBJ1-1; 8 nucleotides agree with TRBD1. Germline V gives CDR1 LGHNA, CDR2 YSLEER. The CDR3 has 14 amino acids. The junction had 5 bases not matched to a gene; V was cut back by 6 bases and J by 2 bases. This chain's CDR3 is CASSPDRGNTEAFF. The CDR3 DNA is TGCGCCAGCAGTCCTGACAGGGGTAACACTGAAGCTTTCTTT.

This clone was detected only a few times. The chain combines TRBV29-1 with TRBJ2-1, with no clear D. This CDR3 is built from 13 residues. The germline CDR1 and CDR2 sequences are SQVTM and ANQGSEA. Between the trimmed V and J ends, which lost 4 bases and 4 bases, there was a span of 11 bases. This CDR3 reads CSVGKNRYNEQFF. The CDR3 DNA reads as TGCAGCGTTGGAAAAAATAGATACAATGAGCAGTTCTTC.

CDR3 residues: CAWKWDLGAFF. The CDR3 coding sequence is TGTGCCTGGAAGTGGGACCTCGGAGCTTTCTTT. The chain recombines TRBV30 with TRBJ1-1, with D tentatively TRBD1 (5 bases). Germline assignment: CDR1 GTSNPN and CDR2 SVGIG (reference sequence). The CDR3 sequence is 11 residues long. Trimming took 4 bases from V and 10 from J, leaving 13 bases between them. Together with reference TRBV30 and TRBJ1-1, the CDR3 gives the full variable domain: SQTIHQWPATLVQPVGSPLSLECTVEGTSNPNLYWYRQAAGRGLQLLFYSVGIGQISSEVPQNLSASRPQDRQFILSSKKLLLSDSGFYLCAWKWDLGAFFGQGTRLTVV.

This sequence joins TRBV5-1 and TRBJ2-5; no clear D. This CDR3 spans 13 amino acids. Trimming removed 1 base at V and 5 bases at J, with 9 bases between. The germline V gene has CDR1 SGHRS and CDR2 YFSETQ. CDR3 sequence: CASSLKGMETQYF. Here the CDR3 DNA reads TGCGCCAGCAGCTTGAAGGGTATGGAGACCCAGTACTTC.

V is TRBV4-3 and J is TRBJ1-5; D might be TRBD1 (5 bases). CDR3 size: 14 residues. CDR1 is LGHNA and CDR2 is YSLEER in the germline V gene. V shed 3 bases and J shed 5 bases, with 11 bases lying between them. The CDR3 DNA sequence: TGCGCCAGCAGCCATGGCGCGGGGGATCAGCCCCAGCATTTT. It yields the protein CASSHGAGDQPQHF.

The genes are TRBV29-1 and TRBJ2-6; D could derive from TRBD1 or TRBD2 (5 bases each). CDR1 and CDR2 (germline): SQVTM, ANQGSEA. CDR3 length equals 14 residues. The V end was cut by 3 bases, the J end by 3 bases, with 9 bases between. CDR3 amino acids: CSVDVGVGANVLTF. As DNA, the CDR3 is TGCAGCGTTGACGTGGGGGTTGGGGCCAACGTCCTGACTTTC.

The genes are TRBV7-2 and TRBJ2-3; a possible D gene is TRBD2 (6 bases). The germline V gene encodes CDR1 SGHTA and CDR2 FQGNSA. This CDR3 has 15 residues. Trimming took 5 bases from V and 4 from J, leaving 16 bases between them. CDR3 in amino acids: CASSPRLVGADTQYF. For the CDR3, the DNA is TGTGCCAGCAGCCCCCGACTAGTCGGCGCAGATACGCAGTATTTT.

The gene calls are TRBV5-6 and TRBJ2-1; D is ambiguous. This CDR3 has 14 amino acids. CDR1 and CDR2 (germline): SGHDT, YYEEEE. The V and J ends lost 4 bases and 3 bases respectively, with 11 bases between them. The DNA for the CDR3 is TGTGCCAGCAGCCAGACACAACTCTACAATGAGCAGTTCTTC. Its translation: CASSQTQLYNEQFF. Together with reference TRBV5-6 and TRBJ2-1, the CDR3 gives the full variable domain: DAGVTQSPTHLIKTRGQQVTLRCSPKSGHDTVSWYQQALGQGPQFIFQYYEEEERQRGNFPDRFSGHQFPNYSSELNVNALLLGDSALYLCASSQTQLYNEQFFGPGTRLTVL.

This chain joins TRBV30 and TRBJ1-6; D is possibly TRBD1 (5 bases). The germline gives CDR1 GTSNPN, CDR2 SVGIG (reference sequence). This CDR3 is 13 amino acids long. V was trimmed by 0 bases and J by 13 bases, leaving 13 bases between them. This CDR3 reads CAWSVQETLPLHF. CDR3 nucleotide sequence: TGTGCCTGGAGTGTACAGGAGACCCTCCCCCTCCACTTT.

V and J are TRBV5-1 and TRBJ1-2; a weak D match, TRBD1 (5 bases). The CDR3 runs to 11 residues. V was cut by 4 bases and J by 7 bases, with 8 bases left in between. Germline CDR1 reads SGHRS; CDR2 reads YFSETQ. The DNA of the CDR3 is TGCGCCAGCAGCGCGGGGGGTGGCTACACCTTC. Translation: CASSAGGGYTF.

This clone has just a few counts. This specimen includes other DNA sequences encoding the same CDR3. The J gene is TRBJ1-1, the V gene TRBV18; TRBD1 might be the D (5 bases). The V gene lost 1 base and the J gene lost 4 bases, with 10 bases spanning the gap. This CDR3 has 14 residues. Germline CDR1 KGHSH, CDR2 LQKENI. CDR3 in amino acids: CASSPQGLGTEAFF. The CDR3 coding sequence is TGTGCCAGCTCACCACAGGGGTTGGGCACTGAAGCTTTCTTT. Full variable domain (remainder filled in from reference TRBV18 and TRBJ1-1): NAGVMQNPRHLVRRRGQEARLRCSPMKGHSHVYWYRQLPEEGLKFMVYLQKENIIDESGMPKERFSAEFPKEGPSILRIQQVVRGDSAAYFCASSPQGLGTEAFFGQGTRLTVV.

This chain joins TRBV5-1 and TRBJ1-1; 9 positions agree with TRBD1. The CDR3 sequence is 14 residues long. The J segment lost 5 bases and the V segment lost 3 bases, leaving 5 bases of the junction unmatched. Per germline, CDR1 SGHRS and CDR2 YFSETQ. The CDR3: CASSSGQGRTEAFF. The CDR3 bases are TGCGCCAGCAGCTCGGGACAGGGTCGTACTGAAGCTTTCTTT.

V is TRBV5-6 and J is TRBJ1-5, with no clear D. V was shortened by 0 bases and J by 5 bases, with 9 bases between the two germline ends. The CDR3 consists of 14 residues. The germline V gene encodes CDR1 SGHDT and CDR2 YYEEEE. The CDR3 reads CASSLGRWDQPQHF. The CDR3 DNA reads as TGTGCCAGCAGCTTGGGCAGGTGGGATCAGCCCCAGCATTTT. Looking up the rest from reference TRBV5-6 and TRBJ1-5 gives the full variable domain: DAGVTQSPTHLIKTRGQQVTLRCSPKSGHDTVSWYQQALGQGPQFIFQYYEEEERQRGNFPDRFSGHQFPNYSSELNVNALLLGDSALYLCASSLGRWDQPQHFGDGTRLSIL.

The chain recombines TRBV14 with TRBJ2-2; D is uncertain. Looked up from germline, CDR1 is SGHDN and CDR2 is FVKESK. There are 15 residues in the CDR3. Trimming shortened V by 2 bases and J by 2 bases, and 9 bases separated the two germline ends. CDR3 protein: CASSQHGLNTGELFF. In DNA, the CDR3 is TGTGCCAGCAGCCAACATGGCCTTAACACCGGGGAGCTGTTTTTT.

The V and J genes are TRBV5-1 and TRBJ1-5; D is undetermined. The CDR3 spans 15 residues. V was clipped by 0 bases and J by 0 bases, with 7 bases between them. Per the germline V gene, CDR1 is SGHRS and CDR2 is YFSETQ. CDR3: CASSLGSDSNQPQHF. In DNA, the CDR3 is TGCGCCAGCAGCTTGGGGTCAGATAGCAATCAGCCCCAGCATTTT.

CDR3 residues: CASSSEGGGLGQPQHF. As DNA, the CDR3 is TGTGCCAGCAGTAGCGAAGGTGGGGGTTTGGGCCAGCCCCAGCATTTT. This rearrangement joins TRBV2 to TRBJ1-5; D is perhaps TRBD1 (5 bases). CDR3 length: 16 residues. Germline V CDR1 and CDR2: SNHLY, FYNNEI. The V end lost 5 bases, the J end lost 7 bases, and 21 bases lay between the germline ends.

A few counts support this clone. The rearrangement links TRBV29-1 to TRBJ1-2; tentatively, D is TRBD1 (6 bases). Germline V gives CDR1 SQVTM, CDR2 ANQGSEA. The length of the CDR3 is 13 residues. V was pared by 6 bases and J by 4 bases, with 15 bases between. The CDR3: CSVGQLAGYGYTF. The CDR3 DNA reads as TGCAGCGTAGGACAGCTGGCGGGCTATGGCTACACCTTC.